This TCR beta chain was retrieved from a study of Graves' ophthalmopathy and Graves' hyperthyroidism. Trimming took 6 bases from V and 0 from J, leaving 15 bases between them. The CDR3 extends over 16 amino acids. Germline CDR1 MNHNS, CDR2 SASEGT. Amplification of the TCR beta CDR3 regions used RNA transcripts (as template). HTBI primers served in a first-round RT-PCR, which a second-round multiplex PCR followed. MiXCR, applied by TCRdb to the multiplex PCR reads, yields one record per CDR3 protein. There are roughly 50,000 distinct CDR3 sequences in the sample; approximately 50% occur only once, and roughly 5% lies in the top ten.

The origin of this receptor is an adult woman with Graves' ophthalmopathy. The chain joins TRBV6-1 to TRBJ1-5; D is undetermined. Sequencing input: peripheral blood. CDR3 region: CASSDLDRYSNQPQHF. The DNA for the CDR3 is TGTGCCAGCAGCGATCTCGACCGGTATAGCAATCAGCCCCAGCATTTT.